Detailed here is one T cell receptor beta chain. Its antigen target is currently unknown. This clone may be a read error of a much larger clone one base away. Preparation of the library involved 5' RACE. The ligated cDNA was amplified by four rounds of PCR, in which nested alpha and beta constant region primers were used together with the SP2 primer. For the blood and skin samples, TCR RNA was reverse transcribed with SuperScript IV using primers for the alpha and beta constant regions. T4 RNA ligase 1 was used to ligate an oligonucleotide containing the Illumina SP2 primer and a UMI to the 3' end of the cDNA. To prevent hairpin formation, the 12-nucleotide UMI was made up of two random hexamers with an eight-base spacer between them. From the second PCR onward, TCR alpha and beta chain libraries were processed separately and dual indexed for multiplexing. After pooling, the indexed libraries were analyzed by capillary electrophoresis and sequenced on either an Illumina MiSeq or NextSeq. PhiX DNA at roughly 5-7% was added to the libraries to raise base diversity and improve cluster recognition. Under the source paper's analysis protocol: Demultiplexor extracted UMIs from read 2, combined them with read 1 TCR sequence, and split reads by sample indices. V and J genes and V-J junctions were identified by Decombinator, and each TCR was assigned a five-part identifier that included V and J deletions. Collapsinator used UMIs to correct sequencing errors and PCR amplification heterogeneity, yielding UMI-based abundance per TCR. Identifiers were converted to nucleotide sequence by CDR3Translator and translated to amino acids, and CDR3 regions were extracted on the basis of terminal motifs. Error-corrected alpha and beta TCR counts from blood and skin were compared after normalization to input RNA amount. The public reads were quality trimmed at Q25 with fastp and then assembled into clones with MiXCR by TCRdb, keeping productive beta chains. Rows merge per CDR3 protein into single entries with the most common DNA and genes. The V and J calls follow TCRdb's processing rather than the paper's. In this sample the table shows 55,000 to 65,000 distinct CDR3 sequences, approximately 8% of which occur a single time. 15% to 20% of the sample is in the top ten clones.

The data were obtained in a study of naive and memory T cell subsets (dated by TCRdb to 2016 to 2017). A note on the overall study: In the figure summarizing the skin biopsy and whole blood samples, roughly 10 blood donors, 7 tuberculin skin test biopsies and 3 saline control biopsies were reported. Usually PCR2 was run as a SYBR Green qPCR and stopped at a set threshold, although low-input samples could use end-point PCR (roughly 6 cycles) instead.

A robust, sensitive protocol for the amplification, sequencing and analysis of TCRs was described in the study, in which 3' ligation of a UMI-containing oligonucleotide to TCR cDNA was used. For whole blood analysis, roughly 2.6 ml of peripheral blood was drawn from adult healthy volunteers into Tempus tubes, and RNA was extracted according to the manufacturer's instructions. Total RNA was used without cell sorting and was treated with RQ1 DNase before reverse transcription, with a target input of roughly 1 to 1,100 ng. Skin biopsy and whole blood libraries were made to test pipeline robustness in samples where T cells form a minority population. The CDR3 spans 15 residues, from the cysteine through the phenylalanine. Here the CDR3 DNA is all that survives: 45 bases in frame from base 1. Based on the germline V gene, the CDR1 and CDR2 sequences are MGHRA and YSYEKL. On the study overall, not on this receptor specifically: The RNA-based method was acknowledged to be potentially sensitive to changes in TCR transcripts with T cell activation and differentiation.

The chain is made from TRBV4-1 and TRBJ1-5; TRBD1 could be the D gene, as 5 bases match. The sequence came from a female donor in good health. Here is the DNA: TGCGCCAGCAGCCAAGATGCGGCAGGGTACCAGCCCCAGAATTTT. Translated, this is CASSQDAAGYQPQNF.